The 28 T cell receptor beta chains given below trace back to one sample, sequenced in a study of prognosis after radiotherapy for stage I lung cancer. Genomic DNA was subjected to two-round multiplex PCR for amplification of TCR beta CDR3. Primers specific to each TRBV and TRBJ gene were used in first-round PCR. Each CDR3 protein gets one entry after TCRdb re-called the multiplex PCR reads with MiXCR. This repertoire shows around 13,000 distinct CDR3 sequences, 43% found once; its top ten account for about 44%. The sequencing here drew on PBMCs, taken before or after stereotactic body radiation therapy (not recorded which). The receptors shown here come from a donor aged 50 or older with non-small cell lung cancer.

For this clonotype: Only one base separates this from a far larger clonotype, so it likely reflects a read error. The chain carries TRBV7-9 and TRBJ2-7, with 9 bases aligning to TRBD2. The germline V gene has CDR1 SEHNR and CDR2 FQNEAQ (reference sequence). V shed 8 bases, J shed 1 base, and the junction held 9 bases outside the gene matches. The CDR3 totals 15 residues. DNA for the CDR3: TGTGCCAGCGGGTCTAGCGGGGAGAAATCCTACGAGCAGTACTTC. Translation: CASGSSGEKSYEQYF. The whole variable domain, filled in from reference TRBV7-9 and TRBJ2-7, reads DTGVSQNPRHKITKRGQNVTFRCDPISEHNRLYWYRQTLGQGPEFLTYFQNEAQLEKSRLLSDRFSAERPKGSFSTLEIQRTEQGDSAMYLCASGSSGEKSYEQYFGPGTRLTVT.

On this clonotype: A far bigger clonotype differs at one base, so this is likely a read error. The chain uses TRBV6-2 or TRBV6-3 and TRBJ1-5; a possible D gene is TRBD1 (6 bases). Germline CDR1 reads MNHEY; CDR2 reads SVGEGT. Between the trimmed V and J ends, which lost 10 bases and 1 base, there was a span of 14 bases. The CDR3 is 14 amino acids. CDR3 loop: CAISGGPSNQPQHF. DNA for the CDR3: TGTGCCATCTCCGGGGGGCCAAGCAATCAGCCCCAGCATTTT.

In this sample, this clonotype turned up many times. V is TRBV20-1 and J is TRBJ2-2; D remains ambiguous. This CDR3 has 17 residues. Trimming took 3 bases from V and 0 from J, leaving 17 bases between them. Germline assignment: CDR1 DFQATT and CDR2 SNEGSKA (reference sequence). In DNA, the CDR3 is TGCAGTGCTAGGCCTTGGTCAGCAGGATCGAACACCGGGGAGCTGTTTTTT. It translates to CSARPWSAGSNTGELFF.

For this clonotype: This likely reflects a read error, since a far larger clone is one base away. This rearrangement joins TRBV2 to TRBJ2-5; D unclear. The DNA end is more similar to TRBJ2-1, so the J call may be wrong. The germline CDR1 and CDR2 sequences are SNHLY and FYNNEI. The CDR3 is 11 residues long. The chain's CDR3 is CASSYYNEQFF. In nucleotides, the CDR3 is TGTGCCAGCAGCTACTACAATGAGCAGTTCTTC.

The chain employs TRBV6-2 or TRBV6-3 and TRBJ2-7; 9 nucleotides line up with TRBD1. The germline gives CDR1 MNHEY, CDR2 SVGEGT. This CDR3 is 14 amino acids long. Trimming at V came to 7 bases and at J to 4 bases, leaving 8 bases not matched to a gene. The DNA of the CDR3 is TGTGCCAGCATCTTATGGACAGGGGCTTACGAGCAGTACTTC. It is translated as CASILWTGAYEQYF.

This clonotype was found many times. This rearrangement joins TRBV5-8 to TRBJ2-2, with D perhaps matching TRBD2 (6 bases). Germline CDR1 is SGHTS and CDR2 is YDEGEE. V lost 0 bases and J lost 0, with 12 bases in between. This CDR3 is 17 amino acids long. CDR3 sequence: CASSLGLATANTGELFF. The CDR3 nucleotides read TGTGCCAGCAGCTTGGGGCTAGCGACCGCGAACACCGGGGAGCTGTTTTTT.

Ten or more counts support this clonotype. The CDR3 region is CASSLFSGGGTDTQYF. The CDR3 nucleotides read TGCGCCAGCAGCTTGTTTAGCGGGGGGGGCACAGATACGCAGTATTTT. The genes are TRBV5-1 and TRBJ2-3; 11 bases fit TRBD2. Germline assignment: CDR1 SGHRS and CDR2 YFSETQ. The CDR3 extends over 16 amino acids. The J segment lost 1 base and the V segment lost 1 base, leaving 2 bases of the junction unmatched.

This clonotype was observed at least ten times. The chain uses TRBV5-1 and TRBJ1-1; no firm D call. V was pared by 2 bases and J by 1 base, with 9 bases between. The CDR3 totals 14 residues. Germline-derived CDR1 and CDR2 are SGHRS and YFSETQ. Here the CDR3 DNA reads TGCGCCAGCAGCTTAACGCAGACGAACACTGAAGCTTTCTTT. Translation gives CASSLTQTNTEAFF.

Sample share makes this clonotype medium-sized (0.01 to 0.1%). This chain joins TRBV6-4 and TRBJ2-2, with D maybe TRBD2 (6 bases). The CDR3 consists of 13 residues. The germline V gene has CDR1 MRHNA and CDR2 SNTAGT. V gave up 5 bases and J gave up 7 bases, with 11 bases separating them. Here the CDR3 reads CASSILADGELFF. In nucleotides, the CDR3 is TGTGCCAGCAGTATACTAGCCGACGGGGAGCTGTTTTTT.

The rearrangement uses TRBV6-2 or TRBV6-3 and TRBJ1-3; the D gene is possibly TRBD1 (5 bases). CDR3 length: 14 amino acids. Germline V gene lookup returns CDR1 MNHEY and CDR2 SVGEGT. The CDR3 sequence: CVISPGDLGNTIYF. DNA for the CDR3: TGTGTCATCAGCCCGGGGGATCTAGGAAACACCATATATTTT.

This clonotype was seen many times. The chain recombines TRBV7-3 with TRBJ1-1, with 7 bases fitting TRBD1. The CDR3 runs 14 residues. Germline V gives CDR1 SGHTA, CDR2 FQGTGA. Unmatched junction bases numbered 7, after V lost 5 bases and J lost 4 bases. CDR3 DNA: TGTGCCAGCAGCCCTCAGGGGGGGTCCACTGAAGCTTTCTTT. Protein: CASSPQGGSTEAFF.

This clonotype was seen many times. The CDR3, as DNA: TGTGCCAGCAGCTGGGGACAGGGGGCTAACACCATATATTTT. Encoded protein: CASSWGQGANTIYF. V is TRBV5-6 and J is TRBJ1-3, with TRBD1 identical over 12 bases. The junction had 2 bases not matched to a gene; V was cut back by 3 bases and J by 7 bases. This CDR3 is built from 14 residues. Looked up from germline, CDR1 is SGHDT and CDR2 is YYEEEE.

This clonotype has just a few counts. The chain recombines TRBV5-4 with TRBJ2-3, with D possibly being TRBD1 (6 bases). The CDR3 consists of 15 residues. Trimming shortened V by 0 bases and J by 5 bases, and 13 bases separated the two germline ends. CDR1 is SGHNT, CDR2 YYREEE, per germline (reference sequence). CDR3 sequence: CASSLAPGAGDTQYF. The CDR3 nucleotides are TGTGCCAGCAGCTTGGCGCCAGGGGCCGGAGATACGCAGTATTTT.

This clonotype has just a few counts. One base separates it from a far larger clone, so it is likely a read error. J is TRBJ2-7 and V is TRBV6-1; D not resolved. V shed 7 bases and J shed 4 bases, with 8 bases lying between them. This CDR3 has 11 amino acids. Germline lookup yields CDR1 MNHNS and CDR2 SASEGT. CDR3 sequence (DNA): TGTGCCAGCATTTTCGCTTACGAGCAGTACTTC. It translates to CASIFAYEQYF.

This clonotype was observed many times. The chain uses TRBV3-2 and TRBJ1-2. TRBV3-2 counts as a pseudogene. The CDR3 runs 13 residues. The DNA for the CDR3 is TGTGCCAGCAGACTCGGTTCGAACTATGGCTACACCTTC. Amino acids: CASRLGSNYGYTF.

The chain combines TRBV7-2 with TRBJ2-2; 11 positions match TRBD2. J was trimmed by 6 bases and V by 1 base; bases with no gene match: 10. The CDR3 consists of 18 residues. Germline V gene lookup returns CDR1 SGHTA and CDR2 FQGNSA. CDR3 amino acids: CASSLVGLAVREPGELFF. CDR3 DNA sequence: TGTGCCAGCAGCTTAGTGGGACTAGCGGTACGGGAGCCCGGGGAGCTGTTTTTT.

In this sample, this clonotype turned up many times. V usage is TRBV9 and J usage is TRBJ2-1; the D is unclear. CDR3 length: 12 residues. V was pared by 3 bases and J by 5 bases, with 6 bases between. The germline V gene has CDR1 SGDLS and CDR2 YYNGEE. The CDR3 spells CASSGTNNEQFF. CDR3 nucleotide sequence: TGTGCCAGCAGCGGTACAAACAATGAGCAGTTCTTC. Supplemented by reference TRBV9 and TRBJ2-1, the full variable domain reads DSGVTQTPKHLITATGQRVTLRCSPRSGDLSVYWYQQSLDQGLQFLIQYYNGEERAKGNILERFSAQQFPDLHSELNLSSLELGDSALYFCASSGTNNEQFFGPGTRLTVL.

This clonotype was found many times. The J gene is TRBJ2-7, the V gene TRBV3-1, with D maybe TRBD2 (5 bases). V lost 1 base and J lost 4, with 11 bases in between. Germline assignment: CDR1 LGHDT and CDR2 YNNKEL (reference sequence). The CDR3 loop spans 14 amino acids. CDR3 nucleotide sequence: TGTGCCAGCAGCCAAGGGGGAAGGGAGTACGAGCAGTACTTC. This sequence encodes CASSQGGREYEQYF.

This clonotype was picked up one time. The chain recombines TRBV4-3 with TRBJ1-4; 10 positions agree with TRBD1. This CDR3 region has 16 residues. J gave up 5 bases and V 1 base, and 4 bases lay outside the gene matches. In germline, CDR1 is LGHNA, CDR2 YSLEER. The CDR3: CASSQVPGQGNEKLFF. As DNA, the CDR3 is TGCGCCAGCAGCCAAGTCCCGGGACAGGGGAATGAAAAACTGTTTTTT.

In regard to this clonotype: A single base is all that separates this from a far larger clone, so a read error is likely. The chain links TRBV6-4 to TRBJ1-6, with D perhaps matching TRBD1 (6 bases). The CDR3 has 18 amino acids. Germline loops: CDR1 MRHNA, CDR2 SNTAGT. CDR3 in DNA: TGTGCCAGCAGTTACCCTCGAGGGGGGCCAACAGTTTCATCACACCTCCACTTT. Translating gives CASSYPRGGPTVSSHLHF.

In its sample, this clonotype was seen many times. The CDR3 DNA sequence: TGTGCCACAGCACCAGCGATAAGCACAGATACGCAGTATTTT. Translated, it gives CATAPAISTDTQYF. The rearrangement joins TRBV24-1 to TRBJ2-3; D remains ambiguous. Trimming stripped 10 bases from V and 0 bases from J, with 13 bases between. CDR3 length equals 14 residues. The germline V gene encodes CDR1 KGHDR and CDR2 SFDVKD.

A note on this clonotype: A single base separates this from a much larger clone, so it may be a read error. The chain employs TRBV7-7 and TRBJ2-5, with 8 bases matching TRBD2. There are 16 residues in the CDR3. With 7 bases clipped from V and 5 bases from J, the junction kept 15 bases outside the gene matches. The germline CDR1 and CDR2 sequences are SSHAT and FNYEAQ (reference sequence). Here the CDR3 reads CASISLAGGVVETQYF. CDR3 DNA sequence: TGTGCCAGCATCTCACTAGCCGGGGGGGTAGTGGAGACCCAGTACTTC.

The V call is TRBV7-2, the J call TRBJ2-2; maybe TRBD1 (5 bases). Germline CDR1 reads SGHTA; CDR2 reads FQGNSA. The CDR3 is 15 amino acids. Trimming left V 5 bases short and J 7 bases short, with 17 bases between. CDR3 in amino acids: CASSPTRRECGELFF. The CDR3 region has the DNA TGTGCCAGCAGCCCTACCCGCAGGGAATGCGGGGAGCTGTTTTTT.

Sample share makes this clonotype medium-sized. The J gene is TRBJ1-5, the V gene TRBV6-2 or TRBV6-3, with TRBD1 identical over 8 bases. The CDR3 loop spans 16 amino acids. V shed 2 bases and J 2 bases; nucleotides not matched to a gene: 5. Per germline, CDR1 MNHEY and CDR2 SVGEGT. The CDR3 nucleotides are TGTGCCAGCAGTTACCGACAGGGGTACGGCAATCAGCCCCAGCATTTT. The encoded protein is CASSYRQGYGNQPQHF.

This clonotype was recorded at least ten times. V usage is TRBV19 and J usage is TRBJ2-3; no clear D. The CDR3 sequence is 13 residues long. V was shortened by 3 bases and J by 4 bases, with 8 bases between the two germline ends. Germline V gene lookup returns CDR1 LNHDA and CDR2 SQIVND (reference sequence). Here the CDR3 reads CASSINPSDTQYF. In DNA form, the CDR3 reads TGTGCCAGTAGTATTAACCCATCAGATACGCAGTATTTT.

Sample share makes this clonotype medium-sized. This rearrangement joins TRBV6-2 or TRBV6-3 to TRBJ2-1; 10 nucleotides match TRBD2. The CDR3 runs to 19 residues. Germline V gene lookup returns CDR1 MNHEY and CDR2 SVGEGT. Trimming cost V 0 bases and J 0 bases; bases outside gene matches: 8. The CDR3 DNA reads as TGTGCCAGCAGTTACTCAGTCGGGACTAGCGCTAACTCCTACAATGAGCAGTTCTTC. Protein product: CASSYSVGTSANSYNEQFF.

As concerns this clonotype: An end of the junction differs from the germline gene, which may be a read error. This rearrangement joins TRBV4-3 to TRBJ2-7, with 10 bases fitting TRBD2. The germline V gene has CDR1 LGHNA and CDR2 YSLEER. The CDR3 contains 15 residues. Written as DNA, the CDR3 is TGCTCCAGCATCCAAGACCCAGCGGGGGGGTTCGAGCAGTACTTC. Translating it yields CSSIQDPAGGFEQYF.

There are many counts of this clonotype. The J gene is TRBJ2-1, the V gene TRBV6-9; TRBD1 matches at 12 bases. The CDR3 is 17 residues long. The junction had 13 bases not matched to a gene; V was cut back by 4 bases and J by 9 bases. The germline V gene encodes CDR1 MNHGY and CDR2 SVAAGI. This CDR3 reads CASSSGIWDRGRGEQFF. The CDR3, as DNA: TGTGCCAGCAGTTCGGGTATCTGGGACAGGGGGCGCGGTGAGCAGTTCTTC.